These T cell receptor beta chains were read from a single sample in a study of T cell responses to AZD1222 COVID-19 vaccine. Produced via immunoSEQ multiplex PCR; TCRdb's table is partial and in-frame only. This sample has some 150,000 clones, with 85% to 95% found just once. This specimen was peripheral blood, taken 28 days after the second AZD1222 dose. These receptor sequences come from an adult who received the AZD1222 COVID-19 vaccine. CDR3s include the opening cysteine and the closing phenylalanine or tryptophan. Fields, in order: V gene, J gene, D gene, CDR3 protein, CDR3 DNA. The D gene is left open where the match is weak.

>TRBV28|TRBJ2-7|TRBD2
CASQGQHGREGLGEQYF
TGTGCCAGCCAGGGACAGCATGGGCGGGAGGGCCTTGGGGAGCAGTACTTC
>TRBV12-3/TRBV12-4|TRBJ1-4|NA
CASSLQNNEKLFF
TGTGCCAGCAGTTTACAAAATAATGAAAAACTGTTTTTT
>TRBV6-5|TRBJ1-2|NA
CASSWGPRLDGYTF
TGTGCCAGCAGTTGGGGACCGCGGTTGGATGGCTACACCTTC
>TRBV13|TRBJ2-7|NA
CASSLVAGHQQYF
TGTGCCAGCAGCTTAGTAGCTGGGCACCAGCAGTACTTC
>TRBV7-8|TRBJ2-7|NA
CASSLGGFGYEQYF
TGTGCCAGCAGCTTAGGGGGATTTGGGTACGAGCAGTACTTC
>TRBV7-8|TRBJ2-4|NA
CASSKDRSLAKNIQYF
TGTGCCAGCAGCAAAGACAGGTCTTTGGCCAAAAACATTCAGTACTTC
>TRBV9|TRBJ1-2|TRBD1
CASSVHRGPAYGYTF
TGTGCCAGCAGCGTGCACAGGGGGCCGGCCTATGGCTACACCTTC
>TRBV18|TRBJ2-5|NA
CASSPGTLDPETQYF
TGTGCCAGCTCACCAGGGACACTCGATCCAGAGACCCAGTACTTC
>TRBV12-3/TRBV12-4|TRBJ2-1|NA
CASSTTLGGEQFF
TGTGCCAGCAGTACGACACTAGGGGGGGAGCAGTTCTTC
>TRBV2|TRBJ2-7|TRBD2
CASNLMTGTSGSSYEQYF
TGTGCCAGCAATTTGATGACCGGGACTAGCGGGAGCTCCTACGAGCAGTACTTC
>TRBV6-5|TRBJ2-5|NA
CASSTGVSRGETQYF
TGTGCCAGCAGTACGGGAGTTAGTAGGGGAGAGACCCAGTACTTC
>TRBV27|TRBJ1-2|TRBD1
CASSPRTGGGYTF
TGTGCCAGCAGTCCGAGGACAGGCGGTGGCTACACCTTC
>TRBV14|TRBJ1-4|NA
CASSPGPTGEKLFF
TGTGCCAGCAGCCCGGGGCCCACCGGTGAAAAACTGTTTTTT
>TRBV5-1|TRBJ2-1|NA
CASSFRGSGSYNEQFF
TGCGCCAGCAGCTTTCGTGGGAGTGGGTCCTACAATGAGCAGTTCTTC
>TRBV15|TRBJ1-6|NA
CATRERETNSPLHF
TGTGCCACCAGGGAGCGGGAGACGAATTCACCCCTCCACTTT
>TRBV11-2|TRBJ2-5|NA
CASSYETQYF
TGTGCCAGCAGTTATGAGACCCAGTACTTC
>TRBV5-1|TRBJ2-7|NA
CASSRGEMGNEQYF
TGCGCCAGCAGCAGAGGCGAGATGGGGAACGAGCAGTACTTC
>TRBV28|TRBJ2-5|NA
CASSLIMGSKETQYF
TGTGCCAGCAGTTTAATTATGGGGTCCAAAGAGACCCAGTACTTC
>TRBV25-1|TRBJ1-5|NA
CASSESAGRDNQPQHF
TGTGCCAGCAGTGAATCGGCCGGCAGGGATAATCAGCCCCAGCATTTT
>TRBV3-1/TRBV3-2|TRBJ2-1|NA
CASSQEKSHEQFF
TGTGCCAGCAGCCAGGAAAAAAGCCATGAGCAGTTCTTC
>TRBV29-1|TRBJ2-5|NA
CSVEPRGSETQYF
TGCAGCGTGGAACCCAGGGGATCCGAGACCCAGTACTTC
>TRBV19|TRBJ1-2|TRBD1
CASSKRDRGNYGYTF
TGTGCCAGTAGCAAGCGGGACAGGGGTAACTATGGCTACACCTTC